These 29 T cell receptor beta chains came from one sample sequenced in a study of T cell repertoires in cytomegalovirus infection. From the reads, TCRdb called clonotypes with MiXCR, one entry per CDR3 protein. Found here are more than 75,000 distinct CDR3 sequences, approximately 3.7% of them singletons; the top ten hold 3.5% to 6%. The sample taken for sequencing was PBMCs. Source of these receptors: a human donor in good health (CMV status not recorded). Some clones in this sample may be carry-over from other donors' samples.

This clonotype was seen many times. The CDR3, as DNA: TGTGCCAGCAGCCGCGGACAGGGTCTCACCTACGAGCAGTACTTC. It encodes CASSRGQGLTYEQYF. V usage is TRBV7-2 and J usage is TRBJ2-7; TRBD1 matches 8 bases. CDR1 SGHTA and CDR2 FQGNSA come from the germline V gene. V was pared by 5 bases and J by 2 bases, with 8 bases of the junction left unmatched. The CDR3 consists of 15 residues.

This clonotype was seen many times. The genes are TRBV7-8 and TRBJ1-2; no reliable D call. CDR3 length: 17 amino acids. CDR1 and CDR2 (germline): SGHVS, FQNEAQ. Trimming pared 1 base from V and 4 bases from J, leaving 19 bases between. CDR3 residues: CASSLVLLPPEGYGYTF. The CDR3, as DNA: TGTGCCAGCAGCTTAGTATTGCTACCCCCGGAGGGCTATGGCTACACCTTC.

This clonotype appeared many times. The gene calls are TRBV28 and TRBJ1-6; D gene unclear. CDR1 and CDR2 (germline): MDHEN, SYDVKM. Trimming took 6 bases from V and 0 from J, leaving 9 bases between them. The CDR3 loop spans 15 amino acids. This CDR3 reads CASREESSYNSPLHF. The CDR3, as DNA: TGTGCCAGCAGAGAAGAGAGCTCCTATAATTCACCCCTCCACTTT.

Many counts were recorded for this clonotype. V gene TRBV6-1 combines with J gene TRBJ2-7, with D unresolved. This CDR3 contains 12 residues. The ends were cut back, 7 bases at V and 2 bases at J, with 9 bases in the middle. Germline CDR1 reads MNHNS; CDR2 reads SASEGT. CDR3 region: CASTLGPYEQYF. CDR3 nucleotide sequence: TGTGCCAGCACCCTCGGACCCTACGAGCAGTACTTC.

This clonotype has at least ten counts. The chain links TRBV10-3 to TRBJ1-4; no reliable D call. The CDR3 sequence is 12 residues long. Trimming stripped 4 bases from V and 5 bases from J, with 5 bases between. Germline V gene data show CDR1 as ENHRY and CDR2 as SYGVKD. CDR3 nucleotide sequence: TGTGCCATCAGTGTCGAAAATGAAAAACTGTTTTTT. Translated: CAISVENEKLFF.

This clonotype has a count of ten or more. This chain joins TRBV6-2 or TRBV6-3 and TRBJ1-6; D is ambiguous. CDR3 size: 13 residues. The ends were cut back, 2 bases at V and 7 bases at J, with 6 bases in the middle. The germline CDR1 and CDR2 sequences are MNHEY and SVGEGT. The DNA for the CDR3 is TGTGCCAGCAGTTACAGGGAAAATTCACCCCTCCACTTT. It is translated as CASSYRENSPLHF.

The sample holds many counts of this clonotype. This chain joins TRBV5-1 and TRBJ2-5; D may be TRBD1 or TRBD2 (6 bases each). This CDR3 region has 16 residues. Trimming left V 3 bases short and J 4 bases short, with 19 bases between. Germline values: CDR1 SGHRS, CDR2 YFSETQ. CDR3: CASSWGGQGRGETQYF. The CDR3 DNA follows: TGCGCCAGCAGCTGGGGAGGCCAGGGGAGAGGAGAGACCCAGTACTTC.

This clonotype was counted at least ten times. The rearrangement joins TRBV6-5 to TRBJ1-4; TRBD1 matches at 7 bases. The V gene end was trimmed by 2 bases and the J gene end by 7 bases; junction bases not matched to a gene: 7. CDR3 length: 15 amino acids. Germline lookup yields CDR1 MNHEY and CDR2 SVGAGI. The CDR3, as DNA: TGTGCCAGCAGTTACCTGGAGACAGGGCGTGAAAAACTGTTTTTT. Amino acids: CASSYLETGREKLFF.

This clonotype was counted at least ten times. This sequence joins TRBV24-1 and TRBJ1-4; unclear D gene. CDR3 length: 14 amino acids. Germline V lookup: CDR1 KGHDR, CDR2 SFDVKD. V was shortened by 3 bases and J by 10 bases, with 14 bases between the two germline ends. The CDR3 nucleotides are TGTGCCACCAGTGATCCCCGGACCGATGGAAAACTGTTTTTT. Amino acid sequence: CATSDPRTDGKLFF.

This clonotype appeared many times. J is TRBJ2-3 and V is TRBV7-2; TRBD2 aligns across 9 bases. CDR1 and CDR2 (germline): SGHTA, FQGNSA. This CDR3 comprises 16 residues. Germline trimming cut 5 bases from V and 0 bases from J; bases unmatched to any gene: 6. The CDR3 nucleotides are TGTGCCAGCAGCCCCCAGCGGGGGGCTAGCACAGATACGCAGTATTTT. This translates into CASSPQRGASTDTQYF.

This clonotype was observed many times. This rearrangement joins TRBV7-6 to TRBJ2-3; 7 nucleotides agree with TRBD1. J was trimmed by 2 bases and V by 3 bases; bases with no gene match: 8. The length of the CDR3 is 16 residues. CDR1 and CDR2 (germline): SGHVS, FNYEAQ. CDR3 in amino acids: CASSFVGGPLTDTQYF. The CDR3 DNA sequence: TGTGCCAGCAGCTTTGTAGGGGGCCCGCTCACAGATACGCAGTATTTT.

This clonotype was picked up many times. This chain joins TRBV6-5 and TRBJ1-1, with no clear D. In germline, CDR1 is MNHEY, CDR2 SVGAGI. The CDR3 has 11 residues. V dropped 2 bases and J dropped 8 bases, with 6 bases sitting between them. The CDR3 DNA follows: TGTGCCAGCAGTTACGGTGCAGAAGCTTTCTTT. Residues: CASSYGAEAFF.

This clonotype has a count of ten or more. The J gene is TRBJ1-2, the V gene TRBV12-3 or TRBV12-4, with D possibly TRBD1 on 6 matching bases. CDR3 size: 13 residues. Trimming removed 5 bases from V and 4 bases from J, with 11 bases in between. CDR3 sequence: CASSLGTPYGYTF. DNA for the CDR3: TGTGCCAGCAGTCTCGGGACACCCTATGGCTACACCTTC.

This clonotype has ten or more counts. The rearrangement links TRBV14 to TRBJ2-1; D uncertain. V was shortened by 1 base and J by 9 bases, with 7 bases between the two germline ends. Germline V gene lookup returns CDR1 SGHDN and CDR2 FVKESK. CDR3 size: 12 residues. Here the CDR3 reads CASSQVGSEQFF. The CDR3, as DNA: TGTGCCAGCAGCCAAGTGGGAAGTGAGCAGTTCTTC.

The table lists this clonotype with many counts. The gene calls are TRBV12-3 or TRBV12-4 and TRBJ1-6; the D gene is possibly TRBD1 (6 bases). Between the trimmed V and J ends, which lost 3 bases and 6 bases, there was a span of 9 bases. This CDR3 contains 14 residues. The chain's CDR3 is CASSLGATNSPLHF. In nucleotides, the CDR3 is TGTGCCAGCAGTTTGGGGGCGACTAATTCACCCCTCCACTTT.

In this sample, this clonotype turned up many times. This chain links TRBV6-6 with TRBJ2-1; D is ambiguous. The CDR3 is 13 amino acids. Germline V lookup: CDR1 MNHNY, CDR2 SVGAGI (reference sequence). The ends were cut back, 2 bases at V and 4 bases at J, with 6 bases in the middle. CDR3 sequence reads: CASSYMGYNEQFF. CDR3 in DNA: TGTGCCAGCAGTTACATGGGTTACAATGAGCAGTTCTTC.

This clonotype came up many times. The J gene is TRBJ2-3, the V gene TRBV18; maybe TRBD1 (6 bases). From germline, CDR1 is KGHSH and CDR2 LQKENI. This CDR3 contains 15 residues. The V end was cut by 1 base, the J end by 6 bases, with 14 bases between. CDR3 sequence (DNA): TGTGCCAGCTCACCACTTGGGGGCGCGATGGATACGCAGTATTTT. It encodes CASSPLGGAMDTQYF.

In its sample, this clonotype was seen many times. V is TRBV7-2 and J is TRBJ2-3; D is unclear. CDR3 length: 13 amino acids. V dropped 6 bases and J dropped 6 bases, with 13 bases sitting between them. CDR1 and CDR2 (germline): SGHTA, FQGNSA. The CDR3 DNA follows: TGTGCCAGCAGTTTCCTCTCTTTGGATACGCAGTATTTT. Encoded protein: CASSFLSLDTQYF.

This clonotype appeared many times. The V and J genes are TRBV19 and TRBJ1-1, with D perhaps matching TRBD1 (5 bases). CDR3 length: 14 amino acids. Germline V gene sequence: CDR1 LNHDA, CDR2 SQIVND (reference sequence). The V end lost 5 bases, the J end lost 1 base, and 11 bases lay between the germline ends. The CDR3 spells CASSSNTGNTEAFF. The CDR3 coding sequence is TGTGCCAGTAGTTCCAACACAGGGAACACTGAAGCTTTCTTT.

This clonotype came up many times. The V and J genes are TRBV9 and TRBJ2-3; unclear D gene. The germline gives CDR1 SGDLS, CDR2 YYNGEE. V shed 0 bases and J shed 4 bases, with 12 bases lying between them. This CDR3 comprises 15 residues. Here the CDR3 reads CASSVESRSPDTQYF. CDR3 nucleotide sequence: TGTGCCAGCAGCGTAGAGTCTCGATCCCCAGATACGCAGTATTTT. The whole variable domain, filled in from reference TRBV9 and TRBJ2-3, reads DSGVTQTPKHLITATGQRVTLRCSPRSGDLSVYWYQQSLDQGLQFLIQYYNGEERAKGNILERFSAQQFPDLHSELNLSSLELGDSALYFCASSVESRSPDTQYFGPGTRLTVL.

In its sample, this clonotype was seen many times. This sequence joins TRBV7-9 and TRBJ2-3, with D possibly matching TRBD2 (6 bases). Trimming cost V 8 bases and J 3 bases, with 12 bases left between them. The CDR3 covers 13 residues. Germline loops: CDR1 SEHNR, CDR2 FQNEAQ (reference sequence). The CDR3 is CASGGKGTDTQYF. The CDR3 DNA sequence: TGTGCCAGCGGCGGGAAGGGTACAGATACGCAGTATTTT.

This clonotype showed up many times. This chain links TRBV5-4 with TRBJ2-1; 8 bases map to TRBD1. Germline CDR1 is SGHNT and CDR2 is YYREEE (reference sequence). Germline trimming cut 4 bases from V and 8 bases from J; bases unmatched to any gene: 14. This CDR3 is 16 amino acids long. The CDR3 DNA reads TGTGCCAGCAGCCCGGCACCCGGACAGGGAACCGATGAGCAGTTCTTC. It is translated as CASSPAPGQGTDEQFF.

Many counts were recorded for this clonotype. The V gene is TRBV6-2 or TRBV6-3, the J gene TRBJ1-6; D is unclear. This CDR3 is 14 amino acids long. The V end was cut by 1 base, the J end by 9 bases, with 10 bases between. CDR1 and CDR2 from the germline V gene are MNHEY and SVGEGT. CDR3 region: CASSYWQAFSPLHF. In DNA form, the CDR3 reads TGTGCCAGCAGTTACTGGCAGGCGTTTTCACCCCTCCACTTT.

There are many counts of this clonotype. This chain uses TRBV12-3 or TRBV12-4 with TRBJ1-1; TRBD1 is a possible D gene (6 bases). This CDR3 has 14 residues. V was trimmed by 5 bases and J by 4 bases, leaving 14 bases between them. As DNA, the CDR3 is TGTGCCAGCAGTGACAGGTTGGGCGCCACTGAAGCTTTCTTT. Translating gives CASSDRLGATEAFF.

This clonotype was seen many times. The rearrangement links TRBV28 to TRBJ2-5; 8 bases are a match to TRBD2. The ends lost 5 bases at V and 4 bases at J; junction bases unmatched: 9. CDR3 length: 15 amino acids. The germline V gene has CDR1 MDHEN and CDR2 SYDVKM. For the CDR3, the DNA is TGTGCCAGCAGTCCCCACTCGGGAGGGATAGAGACCCAGTACTTC. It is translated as CASSPHSGGIETQYF.

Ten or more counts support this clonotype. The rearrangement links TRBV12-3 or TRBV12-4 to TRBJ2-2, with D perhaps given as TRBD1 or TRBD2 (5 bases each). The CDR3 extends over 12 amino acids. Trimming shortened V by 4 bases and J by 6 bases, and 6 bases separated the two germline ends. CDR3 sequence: CASSWGPGELFF. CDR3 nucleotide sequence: TGTGCCAGCAGTTGGGGACCCGGGGAGCTGTTTTTT.

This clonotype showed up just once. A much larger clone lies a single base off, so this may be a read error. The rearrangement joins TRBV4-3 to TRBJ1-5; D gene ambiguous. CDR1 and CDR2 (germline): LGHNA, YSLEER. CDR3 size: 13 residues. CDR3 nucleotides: TGCACCAGCAGCCAAGCCCTTCTAGAGCCCCAGCATTTT. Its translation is CTSSQALLEPQHF.

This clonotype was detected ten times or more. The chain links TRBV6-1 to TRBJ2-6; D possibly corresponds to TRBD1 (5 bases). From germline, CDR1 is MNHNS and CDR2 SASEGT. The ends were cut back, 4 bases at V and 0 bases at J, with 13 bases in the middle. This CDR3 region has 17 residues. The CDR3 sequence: CASSGGHGASGANVLTF. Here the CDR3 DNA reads TGTGCCAGCAGTGGTGGACACGGAGCCTCTGGGGCCAACGTCCTGACTTTC.

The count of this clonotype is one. The CDR3 nucleotides are TGTGCCAGTAGCCTCTCCACCCAGGGGTTTCGAGAGCAGTACTTC. Translating gives CASSLSTQGFREQYF. The chain joins TRBV19 to TRBJ2-7, with a tentative D call TRBD1 (6 bases). The ends were cut back, 6 bases at V and 7 bases at J, with 22 bases in the middle. The CDR3 contains 15 residues. Germline V lookup: CDR1 LNHDA, CDR2 SQIVND (reference sequence).